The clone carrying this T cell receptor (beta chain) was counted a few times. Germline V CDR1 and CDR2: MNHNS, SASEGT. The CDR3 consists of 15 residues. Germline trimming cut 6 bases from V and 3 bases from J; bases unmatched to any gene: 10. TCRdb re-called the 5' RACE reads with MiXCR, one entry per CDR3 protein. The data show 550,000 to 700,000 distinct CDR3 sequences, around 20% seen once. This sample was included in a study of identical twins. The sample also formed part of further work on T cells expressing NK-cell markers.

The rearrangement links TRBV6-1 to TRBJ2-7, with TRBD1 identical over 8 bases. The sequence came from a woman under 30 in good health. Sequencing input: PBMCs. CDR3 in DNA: TGTGCCAGCAGCCCCGACAGGGGAGCGCTCTACGAGCAGTACTTC. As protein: CASSPDRGALYEQYF.